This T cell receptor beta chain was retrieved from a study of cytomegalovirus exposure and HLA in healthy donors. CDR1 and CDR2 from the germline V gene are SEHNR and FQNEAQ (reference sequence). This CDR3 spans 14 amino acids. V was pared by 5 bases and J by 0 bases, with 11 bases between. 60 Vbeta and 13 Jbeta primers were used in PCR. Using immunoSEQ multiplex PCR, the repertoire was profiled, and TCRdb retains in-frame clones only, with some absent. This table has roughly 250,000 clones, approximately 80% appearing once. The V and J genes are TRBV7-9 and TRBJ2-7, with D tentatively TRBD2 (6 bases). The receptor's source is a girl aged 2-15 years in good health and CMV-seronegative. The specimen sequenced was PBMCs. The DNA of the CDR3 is TGTGCCAGCAGCCCACCGACTAGCTCCTACGAGCAGTACTTC. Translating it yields CASSPPTSSYEQYF.